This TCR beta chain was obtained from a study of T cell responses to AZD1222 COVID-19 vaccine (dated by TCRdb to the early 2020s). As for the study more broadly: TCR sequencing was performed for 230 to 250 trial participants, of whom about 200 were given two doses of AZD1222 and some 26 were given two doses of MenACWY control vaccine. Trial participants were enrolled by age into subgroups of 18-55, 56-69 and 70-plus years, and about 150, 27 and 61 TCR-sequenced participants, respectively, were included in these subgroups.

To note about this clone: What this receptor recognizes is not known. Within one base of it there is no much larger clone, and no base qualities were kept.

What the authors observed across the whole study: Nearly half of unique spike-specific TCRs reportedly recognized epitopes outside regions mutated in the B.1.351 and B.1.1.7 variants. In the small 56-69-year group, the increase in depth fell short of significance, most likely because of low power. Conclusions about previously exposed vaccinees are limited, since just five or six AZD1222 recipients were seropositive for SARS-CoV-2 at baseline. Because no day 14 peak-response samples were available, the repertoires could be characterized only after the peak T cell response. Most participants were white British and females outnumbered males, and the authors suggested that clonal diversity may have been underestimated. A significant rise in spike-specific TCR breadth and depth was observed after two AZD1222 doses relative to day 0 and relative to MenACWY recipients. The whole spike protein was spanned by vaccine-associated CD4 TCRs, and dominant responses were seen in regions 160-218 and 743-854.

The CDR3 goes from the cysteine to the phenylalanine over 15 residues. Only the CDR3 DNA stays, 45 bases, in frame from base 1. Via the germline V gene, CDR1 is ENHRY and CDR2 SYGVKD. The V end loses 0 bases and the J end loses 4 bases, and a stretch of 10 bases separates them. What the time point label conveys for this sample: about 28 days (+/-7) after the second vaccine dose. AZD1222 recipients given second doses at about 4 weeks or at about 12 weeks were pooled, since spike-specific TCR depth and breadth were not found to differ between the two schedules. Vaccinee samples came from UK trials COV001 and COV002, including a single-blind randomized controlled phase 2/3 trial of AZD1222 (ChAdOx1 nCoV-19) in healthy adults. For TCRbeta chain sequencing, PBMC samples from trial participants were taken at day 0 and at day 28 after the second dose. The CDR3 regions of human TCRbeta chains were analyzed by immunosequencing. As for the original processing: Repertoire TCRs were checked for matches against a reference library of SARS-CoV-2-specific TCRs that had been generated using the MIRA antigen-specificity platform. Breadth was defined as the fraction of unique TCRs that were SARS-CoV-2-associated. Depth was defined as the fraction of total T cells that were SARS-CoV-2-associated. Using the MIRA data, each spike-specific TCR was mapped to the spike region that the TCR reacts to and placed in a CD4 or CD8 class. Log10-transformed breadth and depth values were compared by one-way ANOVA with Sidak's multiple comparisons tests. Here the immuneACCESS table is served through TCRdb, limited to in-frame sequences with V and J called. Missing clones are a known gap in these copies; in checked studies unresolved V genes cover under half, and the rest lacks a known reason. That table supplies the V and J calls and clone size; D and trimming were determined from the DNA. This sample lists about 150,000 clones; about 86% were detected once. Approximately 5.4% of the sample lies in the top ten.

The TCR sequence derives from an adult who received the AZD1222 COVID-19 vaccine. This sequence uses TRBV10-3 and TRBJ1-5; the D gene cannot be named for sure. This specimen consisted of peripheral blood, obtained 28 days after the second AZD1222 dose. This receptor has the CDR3 CAISESDQLNQPQHF. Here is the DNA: TGTGCCATCAGTGAGTCTGACCAGTTAAATCAGCCCCAGCATTTT.